This T cell receptor beta chain was recorded in a study of shared clonotypes between healthy human individuals. Study at large: Aged between 18 and 49, the donors were two women and three men.

The CDR3 consists of 15 residues. Losses at the gene ends were 6 bases for V and 3 bases for J; bases not matched to a gene: 12. From germline, CDR1 is SGHRS and CDR2 YFSETQ. Sorted-subset replicate PCRs used about 200 ng of genomic DNA. This amount corresponded to 33,000 or so T cell genomes. Generated by immunoSEQ multiplex PCR, the TCRdb table keeps only in-frame clones and is missing some. The table has about 2.3 million clones, more than 85% seen once. The chain links TRBV5-1 to TRBJ2-7, with 7 bases matching TRBD1. This TCR was sampled from a man between 18 and 29 years old in good health. Some clones in this sample may be carry-over from other donors' samples. Specimen: naive CD4+ T cells from PBMCs. Stated subset: CD45RA+ positively selected. CDR3 residues: CASTHPETGIYEQYF. The CDR3, as DNA: TGCGCCAGCACCCACCCCGAGACAGGGATCTACGAGCAGTACTTC. Full variable domain (remainder filled in from reference TRBV5-1 and TRBJ2-7): KAGVTQTPRYLIKTRGQQVTLSCSPISGHRSVSWYQQTPGQGLQFLFEYFSETQRNKGNFPGRFSGRQFSNSRSEMNVSTLELGDSALYLCASTHPETGIYEQYFGPGTRLTVT.